This T cell receptor (beta chain) was found in a study of cytomegalovirus exposure and HLA in healthy donors. Background on the study: A subsequent analysis stated that the 100 to 150 validation repertoires were run on the same platform as the approximately 700 first-cohort repertoires.

CDR1 and CDR2 from the germline V gene are SGHDN and FVKESK. V gave up 1 base and J gave up 2 bases; unmatched junction bases: 2. The CDR3 extends over 16 amino acids. Overall study findings and caveats: Researchers catalogued 150 or so TCR beta chains as cytomegalovirus-associated. Subsequent analysis of the roughly 120 validation repertoires found a tendency for first-cohort TCR clusters to co-occur. Specificity for CMV antigens was confirmed in vitro for a few of the CMV-associated chains.

The table came from immunoSEQ multiplex PCR; TCRdb's copy has only in-frame clones and leaves some out. The table records 70,000 or so clones, 91% of them present only once. In the case of this clone: The antigen is undetermined.

This sequence originates from a man younger than 35 in good health and CMV-seronegative. This chain connects TRBV14 to TRBJ2-2; TRBD1 aligns across 9 bases. Sequences were obtained from PBMCs. DNA for the CDR3: TGTGCCAGCAGCCAAGCTACAGGGGGCAACACCGGGGAGCTGTTTTTT. Amino acids: CASSQATGGNTGELFF. The complete variable domain, with remaining parts taken from reference TRBV14 and TRBJ2-2, reads EAGVTQFPSHSVIEKGQTVTLRCDPISGHDNLYWYRRVMGKEIKFLLHFVKESKQDESGMPNNRFLAERTGGTYSTLKVQPAELEDSGVYFCASSQATGGNTGELFFGEGSRLTVL.